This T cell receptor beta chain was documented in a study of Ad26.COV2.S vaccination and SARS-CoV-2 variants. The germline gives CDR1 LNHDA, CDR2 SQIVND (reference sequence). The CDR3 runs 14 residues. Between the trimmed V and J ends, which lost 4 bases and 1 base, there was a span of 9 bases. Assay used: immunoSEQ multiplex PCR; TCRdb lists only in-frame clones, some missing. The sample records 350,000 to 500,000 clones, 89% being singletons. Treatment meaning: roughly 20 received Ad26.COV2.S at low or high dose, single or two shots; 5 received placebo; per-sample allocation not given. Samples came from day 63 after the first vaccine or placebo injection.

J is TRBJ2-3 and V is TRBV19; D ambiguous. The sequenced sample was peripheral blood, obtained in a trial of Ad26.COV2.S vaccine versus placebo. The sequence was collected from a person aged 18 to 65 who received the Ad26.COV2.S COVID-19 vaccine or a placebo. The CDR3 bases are TGTGCCAGTAGTACCGGACCAGGCACAGATACGCAGTATTTT. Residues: CASSTGPGTDTQYF.